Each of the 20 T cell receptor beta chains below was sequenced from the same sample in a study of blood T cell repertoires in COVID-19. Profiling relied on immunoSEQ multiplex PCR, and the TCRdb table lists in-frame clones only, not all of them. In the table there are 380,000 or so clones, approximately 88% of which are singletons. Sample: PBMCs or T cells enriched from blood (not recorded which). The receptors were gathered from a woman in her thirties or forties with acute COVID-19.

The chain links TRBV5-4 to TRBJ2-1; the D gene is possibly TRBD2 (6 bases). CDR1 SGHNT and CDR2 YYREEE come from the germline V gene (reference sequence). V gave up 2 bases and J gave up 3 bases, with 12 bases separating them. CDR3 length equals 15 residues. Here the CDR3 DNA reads TGTGCCAGCAGCTTCCGTAGCGGAAACTACAATGAGCAGTTCTTC. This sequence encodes CASSFRSGNYNEQFF.

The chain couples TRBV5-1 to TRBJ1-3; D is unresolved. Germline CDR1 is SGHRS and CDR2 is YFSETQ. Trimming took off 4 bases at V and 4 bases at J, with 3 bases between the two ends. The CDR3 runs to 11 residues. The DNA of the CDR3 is TGCGCCAGCAGCCGGGGAAACACCATATATTTT. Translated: CASSRGNTIYF.

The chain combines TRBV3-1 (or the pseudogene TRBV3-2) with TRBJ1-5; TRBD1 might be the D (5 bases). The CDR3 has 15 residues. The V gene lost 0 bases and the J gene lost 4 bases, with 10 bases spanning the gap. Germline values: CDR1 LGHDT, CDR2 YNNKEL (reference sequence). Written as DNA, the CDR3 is TGTGCCAGCAGCCAAGAGGGGGGGGGAAATCAGCCCCAGCATTTT. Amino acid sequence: CASSQEGGGNQPQHF.

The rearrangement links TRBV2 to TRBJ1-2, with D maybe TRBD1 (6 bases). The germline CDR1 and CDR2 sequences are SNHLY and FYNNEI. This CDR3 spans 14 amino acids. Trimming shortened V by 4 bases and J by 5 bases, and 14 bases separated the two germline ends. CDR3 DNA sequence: TGTGCCAGCAGTGTTGGGGGGGCGAAATATGGCTACACCTTC. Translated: CASSVGGAKYGYTF.

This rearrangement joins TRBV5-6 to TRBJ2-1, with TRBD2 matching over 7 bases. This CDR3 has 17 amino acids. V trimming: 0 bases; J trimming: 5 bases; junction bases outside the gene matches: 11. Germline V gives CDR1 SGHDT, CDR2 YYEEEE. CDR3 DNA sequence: TGTGCCAGCAGCTTGGCTTTCCGGGACTACCTAGACAATGAGCAGTTCTTC. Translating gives CASSLAFRDYLDNEQFF.

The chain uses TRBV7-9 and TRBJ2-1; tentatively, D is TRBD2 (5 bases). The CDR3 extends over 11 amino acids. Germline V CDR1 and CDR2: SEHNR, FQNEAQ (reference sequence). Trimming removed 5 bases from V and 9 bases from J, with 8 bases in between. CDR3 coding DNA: TGTGCCAGCAGCCCCACTAGTGAGCAGTTCTTC. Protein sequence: CASSPTSEQFF.

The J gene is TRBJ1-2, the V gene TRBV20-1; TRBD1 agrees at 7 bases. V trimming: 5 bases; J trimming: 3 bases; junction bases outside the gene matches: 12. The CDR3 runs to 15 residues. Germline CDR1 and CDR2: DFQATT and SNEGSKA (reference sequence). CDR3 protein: CSAGGGRGEYYGYTF. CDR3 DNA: TGCAGTGCTGGTGGGGGCAGGGGGGAATACTATGGCTACACCTTC.

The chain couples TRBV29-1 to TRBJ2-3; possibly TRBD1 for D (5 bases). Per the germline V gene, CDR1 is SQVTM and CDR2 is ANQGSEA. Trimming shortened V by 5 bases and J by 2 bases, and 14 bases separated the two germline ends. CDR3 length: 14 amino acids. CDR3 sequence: CSVNGRDFTDTQYF. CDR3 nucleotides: TGCAGCGTTAATGGCAGGGATTTCACAGATACGCAGTATTTT.

CDR3 DNA: TGTGCCAGCAGTGCCTGGAACACTGAAGCTTTCTTT. This sequence encodes CASSAWNTEAFF. The chain links TRBV25-1 to TRBJ1-1; D remains unclear. The CDR3 length is 12 residues. The V gene lost 4 bases and the J gene lost 1 base, with 4 bases spanning the gap. Germline V CDR1 and CDR2: MGHDK, SYGVNS.

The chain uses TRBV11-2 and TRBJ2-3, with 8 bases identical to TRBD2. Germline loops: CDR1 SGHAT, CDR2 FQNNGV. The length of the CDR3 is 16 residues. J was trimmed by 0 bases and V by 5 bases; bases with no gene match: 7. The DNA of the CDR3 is TGTGCCAGCAGCGCCCGGGGGGGTACTAGCACAGATACGCAGTATTTT. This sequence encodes CASSARGGTSTDTQYF.

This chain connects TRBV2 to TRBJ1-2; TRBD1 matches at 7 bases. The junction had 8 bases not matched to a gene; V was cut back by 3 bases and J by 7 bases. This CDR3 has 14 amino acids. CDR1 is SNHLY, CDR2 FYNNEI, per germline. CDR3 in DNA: TGTGCCAGCAGTGACGGAACAGGGGCTGGTGGCTACACCTTC. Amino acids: CASSDGTGAGGYTF.

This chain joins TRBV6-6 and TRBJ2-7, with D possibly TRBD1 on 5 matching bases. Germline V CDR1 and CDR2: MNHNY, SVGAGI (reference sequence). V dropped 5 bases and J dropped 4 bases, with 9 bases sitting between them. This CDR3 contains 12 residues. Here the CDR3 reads CASSTTVYEQYF. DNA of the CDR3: TGTGCCAGCAGTACGACAGTTTACGAGCAGTACTTC.

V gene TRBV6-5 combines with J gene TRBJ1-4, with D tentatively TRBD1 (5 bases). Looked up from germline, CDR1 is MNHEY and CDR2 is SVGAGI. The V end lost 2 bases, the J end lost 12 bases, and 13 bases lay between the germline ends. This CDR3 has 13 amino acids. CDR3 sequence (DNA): TGTGCCAGCAGTTACCAGAAGGCGGGGGAACTGTTTTTT. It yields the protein CASSYQKAGELFF.

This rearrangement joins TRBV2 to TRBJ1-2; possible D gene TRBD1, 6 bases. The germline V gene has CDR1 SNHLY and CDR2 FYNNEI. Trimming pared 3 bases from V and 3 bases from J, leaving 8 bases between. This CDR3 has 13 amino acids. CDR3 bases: TGTGCCAGCAGTGATAACAGGGACTATGGCTACACCTTC. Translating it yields CASSDNRDYGYTF. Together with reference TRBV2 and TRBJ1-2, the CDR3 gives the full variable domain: EPEVTQTPSHQVTQMGQEVILRCVPISNHLYFYWYRQILGQKVEFLVSFYNNEISEKSEIFDDQFSVERPDGSNFTLKIRSTKLEDSAMYFCASSDNRDYGYTFGSGTRLTVV.

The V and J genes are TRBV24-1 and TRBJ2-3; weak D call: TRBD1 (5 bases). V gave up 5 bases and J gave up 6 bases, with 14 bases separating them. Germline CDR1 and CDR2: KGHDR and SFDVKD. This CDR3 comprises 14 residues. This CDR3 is CATSAATAGDTQYF. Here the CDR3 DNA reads TGTGCCACCAGTGCAGCGACGGCAGGGGATACGCAGTATTTT.

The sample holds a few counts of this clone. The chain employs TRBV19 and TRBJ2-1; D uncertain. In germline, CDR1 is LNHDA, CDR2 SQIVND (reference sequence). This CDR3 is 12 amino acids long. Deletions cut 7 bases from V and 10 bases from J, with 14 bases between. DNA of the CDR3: TGTGCCAGTAATTACCTCGGAGAGGAGCAGTTCTTC. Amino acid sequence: CASNYLGEEQFF. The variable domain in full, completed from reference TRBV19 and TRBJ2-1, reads DGGITQSPKYLFRKEGQNVTLSCEQNLNHDAMYWYRQDPGQGLRLIYYSQIVNDFQKGDIAEGYSVSREKKESFPLTVTSAQKNPTAFYLCASNYLGEEQFFGPGTRLTVL.

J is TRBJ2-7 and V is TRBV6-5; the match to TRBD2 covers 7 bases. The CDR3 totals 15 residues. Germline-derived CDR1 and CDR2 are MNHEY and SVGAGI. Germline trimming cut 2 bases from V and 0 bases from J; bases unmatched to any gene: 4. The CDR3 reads CASSYRSSGSYEQYF. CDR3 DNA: TGTGCCAGCAGTTACCGCTCTAGCGGCTCCTACGAGCAGTACTTC.

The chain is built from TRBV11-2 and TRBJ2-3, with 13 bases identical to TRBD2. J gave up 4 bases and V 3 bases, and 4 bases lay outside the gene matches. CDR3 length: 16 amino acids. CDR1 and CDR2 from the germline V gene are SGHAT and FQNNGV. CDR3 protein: CASSLTSGGFSDTQYF. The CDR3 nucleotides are TGTGCCAGCAGCTTGACTAGCGGGGGGTTTTCAGATACGCAGTATTTT. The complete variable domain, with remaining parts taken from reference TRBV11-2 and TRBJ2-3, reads EAGVAQSPRYKIIEKRQSVAFWCNPISGHATLYWYQQILGQGPKLLIQFQNNGVVDDSQLPKDRFSAERLKGVDSTLKIQPAKLEDSAVYLCASSLTSGGFSDTQYFGPGTRLTVL.

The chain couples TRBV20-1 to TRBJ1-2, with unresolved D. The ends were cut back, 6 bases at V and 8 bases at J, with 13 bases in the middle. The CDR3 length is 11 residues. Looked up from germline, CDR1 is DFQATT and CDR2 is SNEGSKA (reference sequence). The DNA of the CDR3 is TGCAGTGCCCGCACTCAAACCGGCTACACCTTC. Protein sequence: CSARTQTGYTF.

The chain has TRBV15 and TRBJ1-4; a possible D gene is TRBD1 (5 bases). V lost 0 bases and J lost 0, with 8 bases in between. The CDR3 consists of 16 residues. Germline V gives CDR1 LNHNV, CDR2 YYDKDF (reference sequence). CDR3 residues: CATSRDWGSTNEKLFF. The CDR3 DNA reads TGTGCCACCAGCAGAGATTGGGGCTCAACTAATGAAAAACTGTTTTTT.